The 27 T cell receptor beta chains in this list originate from one sample, sequenced in a study of blood T cells in healthy people across ages. The authors ran a second PCR of about 7 to 11 cycles using a sample-barcoded 5' primer and a J-beta primer mix. TCRdb reprocessed the 5' RACE reads with MiXCR, giving one entry per CDR3 protein. This table holds about 800,000 distinct CDR3 sequences, more than 20% found once. The same sample was also studied in work on T cells of mothers and their children.

The specimen sequenced was blood. These receptors originate from a boy aged 10-17 years in good health.

V and J are TRBV28 and TRBJ2-3; 8 positions match TRBD2. The junction had 3 bases not matched to a gene; V was cut back by 5 bases and J by 2 bases. This CDR3 is 14 amino acids long. Germline-derived CDR1 and CDR2 are MDHEN and SYDVKM. Written as DNA, the CDR3 is TGTGCCAGCAGTCGGGGGGGAACCACAGATACGCAGTATTTT. Its translation: CASSRGGTTDTQYF. Together with reference TRBV28 and TRBJ2-3, the CDR3 gives the full variable domain: DVKVTQSSRYLVKRTGEKVFLECVQDMDHENMFWYRQDPGLGLRLIYFSYDVKMKEKGDIPEGYSVSREKKERFSLILESASTNQTSMYLCASSRGGTTDTQYFGPGTRLTVL.

The chain links TRBV2 to TRBJ1-4; maybe TRBD1 (6 bases). V was cut by 7 bases and J by 10 bases, with 16 bases left in between. Germline lookup yields CDR1 SNHLY and CDR2 FYNNEI. This CDR3 comprises 13 residues. In DNA, the CDR3 is TGTGCCAGCAATAACAGGGCCTCCGGAAAACTGTTTTTT. Encoded protein: CASNNRASGKLFF.

This clonotype was observed a few times. The V gene is TRBV3-1, the J gene TRBJ1-2, with D tentatively TRBD1 (5 bases). Germline V gene sequence: CDR1 LGHDT, CDR2 YNNKEL (reference sequence). The CDR3 runs 15 residues. V gave up 4 bases and J gave up 7 bases, with 19 bases separating them. CDR3 in amino acids: CASSPQSGQGFGYTF. CDR3 in DNA: TGTGCCAGCAGCCCGCAATCGGGGCAGGGTTTTGGCTACACCTTC. Drawing the rest from reference TRBV3-1 and TRBJ1-2, the complete variable domain is DTAVSQTPKYLVTQMGNDKSIKCEQNLGHDTMYWYKQDSKKFLKIMFSYNNKELIINETVPNRFSPKSPDKAHLNLHINSLELGDSAVYFCASSPQSGQGFGYTFGSGTRLTVV.

The chain employs TRBV28 and TRBJ2-7; TRBD2 matches 8 bases. The junction had 11 bases not matched to a gene; V was cut back by 10 bases and J by 3 bases. CDR1 and CDR2 (germline): MDHEN, SYDVKM. This CDR3 contains 14 residues. CDR3: CAITNRGTSYEQYF. As DNA, the CDR3 is TGTGCCATTACTAACCGGGGGACTAGCTACGAGCAGTACTTC.

The rearrangement links TRBV28 to TRBJ1-1, with D tentatively TRBD1 (6 bases). V was clipped by 7 bases and J by 5 bases, with 17 bases between them. Germline values: CDR1 MDHEN, CDR2 SYDVKM. The CDR3 runs to 14 residues. This CDR3 reads CASNLRGGATEAFF. CDR3 nucleotide sequence: TGTGCCAGCAATCTCCGAGGGGGGGCGACTGAAGCTTTCTTT.

The rearrangement links TRBV6-2 or TRBV6-3 to TRBJ2-5, with D uncertain. Germline CDR1 reads MNHEY; CDR2 reads SVGEGT. The ends were cut back, 2 bases at V and 5 bases at J, with 12 bases in the middle. There are 14 residues in the CDR3. In nucleotides, the CDR3 is TGTGCCAGCAGTTACGGGAACCCGCGGGAGACCCAGTACTTC. Its protein product is CASSYGNPRETQYF.

The chain combines TRBV19 with TRBJ1-2, with a possible D match to TRBD1 (6 bases). Germline CDR1 is LNHDA and CDR2 is SQIVND (reference sequence). CDR3 length: 15 residues. Trimming took off 8 bases at V and 0 bases at J, with 16 bases between the two ends. The CDR3 bases are TGTGCCAGTTCTGCTGAAACAGGGCCTAACTATGGCTACACCTTC. Translating it yields CASSAETGPNYGYTF.

The genes are TRBV7-9 and TRBJ1-4; 7 bases align to TRBD1. The CDR3 length is 13 residues. Germline-derived CDR1 and CDR2 are SEHNR and FQNEAQ (reference sequence). J gave up 5 bases and V 8 bases, and 5 bases lay outside the gene matches. CDR3 in amino acids: CASGDSSNEKLFF. Here the CDR3 DNA reads TGTGCCAGCGGGGACAGTTCAAATGAAAAACTGTTTTTT.

This chain joins TRBV25-1 and TRBJ2-7; 7 bases agree with TRBD1. With 1 base clipped from V and 2 bases from J, the junction kept 5 bases outside the gene matches. Germline CDR1 is MGHDK and CDR2 is SYGVNS. The CDR3 is 15 amino acids. CDR3 amino acids: CASSEFRQGAYEQYF. The DNA for the CDR3 is TGTGCCAGCAGTGAATTCAGGCAGGGGGCCTACGAGCAGTACTTC.

V usage is TRBV3-1 and J usage is TRBJ2-7; possibly TRBD1 for D (5 bases). V was trimmed by 4 bases and J by 3 bases, leaving 16 bases between them. CDR1 is LGHDT and CDR2 is YNNKEL in the germline V gene (reference sequence). The CDR3 totals 15 residues. The CDR3 nucleotides read TGTGCCAGCAGCCCTGACTTCGACAGCCTCTACGAGCAGTACTTC. Protein: CASSPDFDSLYEQYF.

This clonotype was recorded a few times. V gene TRBV20-1 combines with J gene TRBJ2-7; possibly TRBD1 or TRBD2 for D (5 bases each). Germline CDR1 and CDR2: DFQATT and SNEGSKA (reference sequence). The CDR3 runs to 12 residues. The V and J ends lost 8 bases and 4 bases respectively, with 15 bases between them. DNA for the CDR3: TGCAGTTCCCCCGGGACGGCATACGAGCAGTACTTC. Translated, it gives CSSPGTAYEQYF.

This chain uses TRBV12-3 or TRBV12-4 with TRBJ1-2; D is unclear. The V end was cut by 6 bases, the J end by 8 bases, with 10 bases between. The CDR3 spans 11 residues. CDR3 nucleotide sequence: TGTGCCAGCAGCACTTTGGGAGGCTACACCTTC. It is translated as CASSTLGGYTF.

V and J are TRBV29-1 and TRBJ1-4, with D perhaps matching TRBD1 (5 bases). The CDR3 is 14 amino acids. Germline CDR1 reads SQVTM; CDR2 reads ANQGSEA. V shed 3 bases and J shed 0 bases, with 8 bases lying between them. The DNA of the CDR3 is TGCAGCGTTGAGGACATTGCAACTAATGAAAAACTGTTTTTT. Translating gives CSVEDIATNEKLFF.

This rearrangement joins TRBV5-1 to TRBJ2-5; a weak D match, TRBD1 (6 bases). The J call is uncertain, as TRBJ2-7 better fits the DNA end. Germline V gives CDR1 SGHRS, CDR2 YFSETQ. This CDR3 has 15 amino acids. The CDR3 sequence is CASSRGTPITYEQYF. The CDR3 bases are TGCGCCAGCAGCAGGGGGACGCCCATAACCTACGAGCAGTACTTC.

V is TRBV29-1 and J is TRBJ2-3; 11 nucleotides align to TRBD2. Germline V gene lookup returns CDR1 SQVTM and CDR2 ANQGSEA. V lost 7 bases, J lost 2 bases, and 11 bases stayed unmatched. The CDR3 contains 16 residues. The CDR3 is CSAAGLAVPNTDTQYF. The CDR3 nucleotides are TGCAGCGCCGCGGGACTAGCGGTCCCGAACACAGATACGCAGTATTTT.

This clonotype was counted a few times. V and J are TRBV6-2 or TRBV6-3 and TRBJ1-1; tentative D call: TRBD1 (5 bases). Trimming removed 7 bases at V and 5 bases at J, with 8 bases between. The germline gives CDR1 MNHEY, CDR2 SVGEGT. CDR3 length equals 11 residues. Written as DNA, the CDR3 is TGTGCCAGCACGTGGGGGACTGAAGCTTTCTTT. This gives the protein CASTWGTEAFF.

This clonotype was counted between two and nine times. The chain joins TRBV9 to TRBJ1-1; D remains ambiguous. Deletions cut 4 bases from V and 8 bases from J, with 15 bases between. The CDR3 is 13 amino acids. Germline V lookup: CDR1 SGDLS, CDR2 YYNGEE. The CDR3 region has the DNA TGTGCCAGCAGCCCCGAGAATCGACCCGAAGCTTTCTTT. Translated, it gives CASSPENRPEAFF. The whole variable domain, filled in from reference TRBV9 and TRBJ1-1, reads DSGVTQTPKHLITATGQRVTLRCSPRSGDLSVYWYQQSLDQGLQFLIQYYNGEERAKGNILERFSAQQFPDLHSELNLSSLELGDSALYFCASSPENRPEAFFGQGTRLTVV.

This clonotype was seen a handful of times. The chain employs TRBV6-2 or TRBV6-3 and TRBJ2-2, with D unresolved. This CDR3 spans 11 amino acids. V was clipped by 8 bases and J by 6 bases, with 7 bases between them. Germline V gene sequence: CDR1 MNHEY, CDR2 SVGEGT. The CDR3: CASSWPGELFF. In nucleotides, the CDR3 is TGTGCCAGCTCGTGGCCCGGGGAGCTGTTTTTT.

V is TRBV6-6 and J is TRBJ2-1, with TRBD1 matching 10 bases. Germline lookup yields CDR1 MNHNY and CDR2 SVGAGI (reference sequence). The CDR3 length is 14 residues. With 8 bases clipped from V and 9 bases from J, the junction kept 10 bases outside the gene matches. CDR3 protein: CASHRGQGLGEQFF. CDR3 nucleotides: TGTGCCAGCCACCGGGGACAGGGGTTGGGTGAGCAGTTCTTC.

This clonotype was seen a few times. A junction boundary mismatches the germline segment, possibly from a read error. This chain connects TRBV13 to TRBJ2-4; 12 nucleotides match TRBD2. CDR1 PRHDT and CDR2 FYEKMQ come from the germline V gene (reference sequence). The CDR3 totals 20 residues. For the CDR3, the DNA is TGTGCCAGCAACTTAGGGGCTAGACTAGCGGGAGATAACGCCAAAAACATTCAGTACTTC. Encoded protein: CASNLGARLAGDNAKNIQYF.

This chain uses TRBV29-1 with TRBJ2-7; possibly TRBD2 for D (6 bases). CDR1 and CDR2 from the germline V gene are SQVTM and ANQGSEA. V lost 4 bases and J 0 bases, leaving 13 bases between the germline ends. The CDR3 is 14 amino acids. CDR3 region: CSVGSVGGSYEQYF. The CDR3 coding sequence is TGCAGCGTTGGTAGCGTGGGGGGCTCCTACGAGCAGTACTTC.

The CDR3 loop is CASSRTHGGGGEQYF. The CDR3 region has the DNA TGTGCCAGCAGTAGGACCCATGGGGGAGGAGGAGAGCAGTACTTC. The rearrangement links TRBV12-3 or TRBV12-4 to TRBJ2-7; a possible D gene is TRBD2 (6 bases). Trimming cost V 5 bases and J 7 bases, with 21 bases left between them. This CDR3 has 15 residues.

The V and J genes are TRBV19 and TRBJ1-5; a possible D gene is TRBD1 (6 bases). This CDR3 is 15 amino acids long. The germline CDR1 and CDR2 sequences are LNHDA and SQIVND (reference sequence). With 10 bases removed from V and 2 bases from J, the gap between germline ends came to 18 bases. CDR3 sequence reads: CATHTGLDGNQPQHF. The DNA for the CDR3 is TGTGCCACCCACACAGGGTTGGATGGCAATCAGCCCCAGCATTTT. The full variable domain, in which reference TRBV19 and TRBJ1-5 provide the parts outside the CDR3, is DGGITQSPKYLFRKEGQNVTLSCEQNLNHDAMYWYRQDPGQGLRLIYYSQIVNDFQKGDIAEGYSVSREKKESFPLTVTSAQKNPTAFYLCATHTGLDGNQPQHFGDGTRLSIL.

This clonotype has a handful of counts. This sequence joins TRBV7-2 and TRBJ2-1, with 8 bases lining up with TRBD1. Germline V gene sequence: CDR1 SGHTA, CDR2 FQGNSA. The CDR3 sequence is 15 residues long. Trimming cost V 5 bases and J 4 bases; bases outside gene matches: 7. The CDR3 coding sequence is TGTGCCAGCAGCCCTGAGAACAGGGGGTACAATGAGCAGTTCTTC. It codes for CASSPENRGYNEQFF.

This clonotype was recorded a few times. The genes are TRBV28 and TRBJ2-7; D is unresolved. The germline V gene encodes CDR1 MDHEN and CDR2 SYDVKM. V lost 5 bases to trimming and J lost 11 bases, with 13 bases between them. The CDR3 loop spans 11 amino acids. The CDR3 DNA is TGTGCCAGCAGTCCAGCGAATAATAAGTACTTC. It is translated as CASSPANNKYF.

The chain recombines TRBV15 with TRBJ2-2; D unclear. With 0 bases removed from V and 7 bases from J, the gap between germline ends came to 6 bases. The CDR3 is 13 amino acids. Per germline, CDR1 LNHNV and CDR2 YYDKDF (reference sequence). The CDR3 coding sequence is TGTGCCACCAGCAGAGATCCCCGCGGGGAGCTGTTTTTT. This sequence encodes CATSRDPRGELFF.

This clonotype has just a few counts. J is TRBJ2-1 and V is TRBV14; 7 nucleotides agree with TRBD1. Trimming took 5 bases from V and 14 from J; bases not matched to a gene: 9. The germline gives CDR1 SGHDN, CDR2 FVKESK. The CDR3 loop spans 12 amino acids. CDR3 amino acids: CASSSRQGSEFF. DNA of the CDR3: TGTGCCAGCAGCTCCAGACAGGGCAGTGAGTTCTTC.